One sample yielded the 22 T cell receptor beta chains listed below, sequenced in a study of T-cell memory formation after mild COVID-19. TCRdb redid the calling of the 5' RACE reads with MiXCR, one entry per CDR3 protein. The sample has a few hundred thousand distinct CDR3 sequences, around 10% seen once. The specimen was PBMCs or a T cell subset sorted from them (not recorded which). Receptors originate from a man younger than 35 who had mild COVID-19 (a few samples of this study predate the infection). Cell type and time point are not known.

On this clonotype: No conserved phenylalanine or tryptophan ends this CDR3, so it is likely a read error. The V and J genes are TRBV12-3 or TRBV12-4 and TRBJ2-7; 11 positions match TRBD1. The CDR3 extends over 15 amino acids. Unmatched junction bases numbered 7, after V lost 3 bases and J lost 6 bases. The CDR3 spells CASSFRGQGGREQYL. In DNA, the CDR3 is TGTGCCAGCAGTTTTAGGGGACAGGGGGGTCGCGAGCAGTACCTC.

This clonotype occurred once. V and J are TRBV25-1 and TRBJ2-5, with 10 bases matching TRBD2. The junction had 7 bases not matched to a gene; V was cut back by 4 bases and J by 5 bases. The CDR3 has 15 residues. Germline V CDR1 and CDR2: MGHDK, SYGVNS. CDR3 DNA: TGTGCCAGCAGTGGGGCGAGCGGGGGGGCGGAGACCCAGTACTTC. Its translation is CASSGASGGAETQYF.

The chain's CDR3 is CASRKNLGGDAAEAFF. The CDR3 nucleotides are TGTGCCAGCAGGAAAAACCTCGGCGGCGACGCCGCTGAAGCTTTCTTT. The V call is TRBV12-3 or TRBV12-4, the J call TRBJ1-1, with D unclear. The CDR3 consists of 16 residues. The V end was cut by 6 bases, the J end by 6 bases, with 23 bases between.

This chain uses TRBV7-4 with TRBJ2-7; perhaps D is TRBD1 or TRBD2 (5 bases each). The V end lost 1 base, the J end lost 4 bases, and 8 bases lay between the germline ends. The CDR3 is 13 amino acids. Germline V gene sequence: CDR1 SGHVT, CDR2 SQSDAQ. The CDR3 reads CASSLVGEYEQYV. The CDR3 bases are TGTGCCAGCAGCTTAGTGGGGGAGTACGAGCAGTACGTC.

This clonotype was detected only a few times. V is TRBV12-3 or TRBV12-4 and J is TRBJ1-5; 9 bases agree with TRBD1. Losses at the gene ends were 6 bases for V and 5 bases for J; bases not matched to a gene: 5. The CDR3 has 14 amino acids. The CDR3, as DNA: TGTGCCAGCAGCTCGACAGGGGGGTATCAGCCCCAGCATTTT. It encodes CASSSTGGYQPQHF.

This clonotype was found many times. This chain uses TRBV7-9 with TRBJ2-7, with 12 positions matching TRBD2. This CDR3 contains 16 residues. The V and J ends lost 3 bases and 1 base, in that order; junction bases with no gene match: 4. The germline V gene encodes CDR1 SEHNR and CDR2 FQNEAQ (reference sequence). The CDR3 DNA sequence: TGTGCCAGCAGCTTGGGACTAGCGGGTCGATCCTACGAGCAGTACTTC. Translating it yields CASSLGLAGRSYEQYF.

This clonotype was observed at least ten times. V usage is TRBV7-3 and J usage is TRBJ2-4; D possibly corresponds to TRBD1 (7 bases). CDR1 SGHTA and CDR2 FQGTGA come from the germline V gene. Trimming left V 8 bases short and J 8 bases short, with 22 bases between. The CDR3 totals 15 residues. The CDR3 DNA follows: TGTGCCAGCTCAGACCCCACAGGGGAGGTCGACATTCAGTACTTC. Translating gives CASSDPTGEVDIQYF.

This clonotype was detected a few times. CDR3 sequence reads: CASSLDRVGGYTF. CDR3 in DNA: TGCGCCAGCAGCTTGGACAGGGTGGGTGGCTACACCTTC. This rearrangement joins TRBV5-1 to TRBJ1-2; a possible D gene is TRBD1 (6 bases). The CDR3 runs to 13 residues. V lost 0 bases and J 7 bases, leaving 10 bases between the germline ends. Germline V CDR1 and CDR2: SGHRS, YFSETQ.

The chain combines TRBV3-1 with TRBJ2-5; tentatively, D is TRBD2 (5 bases). CDR1 is LGHDT, CDR2 YNNKEL, per germline (reference sequence). This CDR3 has 12 residues. V was shortened by 2 bases and J by 5 bases, with 6 bases between the two germline ends. CDR3 region: CASSQRRETQYF. The CDR3 DNA follows: TGTGCCAGCAGCCAAAGGAGGGAGACCCAGTACTTC.

This clonotype has a count of ten or more. The chain employs TRBV6-1 and TRBJ2-5; TRBD1 matches 8 bases. CDR1 is MNHNS, CDR2 SASEGT, per germline. The CDR3 loop spans 17 amino acids. Trimming cost V 6 bases and J 3 bases; bases outside gene matches: 15. The CDR3 DNA follows: TGTGCCAGCAGACCAACCCTCTGGACAGGGTCGAAAGAGACCCAGTACTTC. It encodes CASRPTLWTGSKETQYF.

In its sample, this clonotype was seen many times. The genes are TRBV10-3 and TRBJ1-5; D is ambiguous. Germline V gene data show CDR1 as ENHRY and CDR2 as SYGVKD. CDR3 length: 14 amino acids. V lost 0 bases and J 11 bases, leaving 14 bases between the germline ends. Written as DNA, the CDR3 is TGTGCCATCAGTGAGTCTACGGCGACCAAGGCCCAGCATTTT. Its translation is CAISESTATKAQHF.

The rearrangement joins TRBV7-9 to TRBJ2-1, with 11 bases identical to TRBD2. CDR3 size: 15 residues. Trimming cost V 5 bases and J 4 bases; bases outside gene matches: 4. CDR1 is SEHNR, CDR2 FQNEAQ, per germline (reference sequence). The CDR3: CASSVRLAGYNEQFF. Here the CDR3 DNA reads TGTGCCAGCAGCGTACGACTAGCGGGGTACAATGAGCAGTTCTTC.

This clonotype was recorded at least ten times. The CDR3 region has the DNA TGTGCCAGCAGCTTGGAAGGTTCAGGGGGCGGTGGTCAGCCCCAGCATTTT. It yields the protein CASSLEGSGGGGQPQHF. This chain links TRBV5-6 with TRBJ1-5; 8 nucleotides agree with TRBD1. The CDR3 is 17 residues long. Trimming at V came to 0 bases and at J to 6 bases, leaving 11 bases not matched to a gene. Germline V CDR1 and CDR2: SGHDT, YYEEEE.

This clonotype was observed a few times. The chain carries TRBV20-1 and TRBJ2-5; D is undetermined. Trimming took off 5 bases at V and 7 bases at J, with 23 bases between the two ends. The CDR3 runs to 15 residues. The germline gives CDR1 DFQATT, CDR2 SNEGSKA (reference sequence). The CDR3 loop reads CSAGVPGDNIGTQYF. The CDR3 region has the DNA TGCAGTGCTGGGGTCCCCGGAGACAACATCGGGACCCAGTACTTC.

This clonotype was seen many times. The genes are TRBV29-1 and TRBJ2-5, with a weak D call TRBD2 (6 bases). This CDR3 spans 14 amino acids. Trimming shortened V by 4 bases and J by 2 bases, and 14 bases separated the two germline ends. Germline V gives CDR1 SQVTM, CDR2 ANQGSEA. The CDR3, as DNA: TGCAGCGTTGTGCCTAGCGTATATCAAGAGACCCAGTACTTC. It specifies CSVVPSVYQETQYF.

This CDR3 is CASRVRQAGGTQYF. In DNA, the CDR3 is TGTGCCAGCAGGGTCAGACAGGCTGGTGGGACCCAGTACTTC. The chain joins TRBV5-5 to TRBJ2-5; D is possibly TRBD1 (6 bases). Per germline, CDR1 SGHKS and CDR2 YYEKEE (reference sequence). Trimming stripped 5 bases from V and 7 bases from J, with 18 bases between. CDR3 size: 14 residues.

This clonotype was seen many times. The chain carries TRBV18 and TRBJ2-3, with no clear D. Germline V gene sequence: CDR1 KGHSH, CDR2 LQKENI. The length of the CDR3 is 15 residues. V was shortened by 6 bases and J by 2 bases, with 15 bases between the two germline ends. The CDR3: CASSRPAGDTDTQYF. CDR3 nucleotides: TGTGCCAGCTCTCGACCGGCCGGTGACACAGATACGCAGTATTTT.

The chain uses TRBV7-9 and TRBJ1-1; tentative D call: TRBD1 (5 bases). Per the germline V gene, CDR1 is SEHNR and CDR2 is FQNEAQ (reference sequence). Trimming shortened V by 6 bases and J by 1 base, and 9 bases separated the two germline ends. The CDR3 is 13 residues long. The chain's CDR3 is CASSGAANTEAFF. The CDR3 DNA follows: TGTGCCAGCAGTGGGGCGGCGAACACTGAAGCTTTCTTT.

The chain has TRBV6-6 and TRBJ2-7; TRBD1 matches 9 bases. Looked up from germline, CDR1 is MNHNY and CDR2 is SVGAGI (reference sequence). This CDR3 spans 15 amino acids. Trimming removed 6 bases from V and 1 base from J; junction bases left unmatched: 7. The CDR3: CASRSTGTGSYEQYV. CDR3 in DNA: TGTGCCAGCAGATCTACCGGGACAGGGTCCTACGAGCAGTACGTC.

At least ten counts were recorded for this clonotype. The chain links TRBV10-3 to TRBJ2-2, with 10 nucleotides matching TRBD1. The CDR3 totals 14 residues. The germline CDR1 and CDR2 sequences are ENHRY and SYGVKD. The J segment lost 5 bases and the V segment lost 7 bases, leaving 4 bases of the junction unmatched. CDR3 region: CAITPGQGTGELFF. In DNA, the CDR3 is TGTGCCATCACCCCGGGACAGGGGACCGGGGAGCTGTTTTTT.

This clonotype was recorded a few times. The chain uses TRBV28 and TRBJ2-5, with 10 bases fitting TRBD2. Germline lookup yields CDR1 MDHEN and CDR2 SYDVKM. The CDR3 spans 18 residues. The V gene end was trimmed by 3 bases and the J gene end by 1 base; junction bases not matched to a gene: 11. Written as DNA, the CDR3 is TGTGCCAGCAGTTTTAGGGGGGTACTAGCGGGGCGCCAAGAGACCCAGTACTTC. Its protein product is CASSFRGVLAGRQETQYF.

This clonotype was picked up a small number of times. The chain is built from TRBV7-2 and TRBJ1-2, with 7 positions matching TRBD1. The germline CDR1 and CDR2 sequences are SGHTA and FQGNSA. This CDR3 contains 15 residues. V dropped 4 bases and J dropped 4; count of bases not matched to a gene: 9. CDR3 in amino acids: CASSSRQGLIYGYTF. The CDR3 bases are TGTGCCAGCAGCTCGAGACAGGGTTTAATCTATGGCTACACCTTC.